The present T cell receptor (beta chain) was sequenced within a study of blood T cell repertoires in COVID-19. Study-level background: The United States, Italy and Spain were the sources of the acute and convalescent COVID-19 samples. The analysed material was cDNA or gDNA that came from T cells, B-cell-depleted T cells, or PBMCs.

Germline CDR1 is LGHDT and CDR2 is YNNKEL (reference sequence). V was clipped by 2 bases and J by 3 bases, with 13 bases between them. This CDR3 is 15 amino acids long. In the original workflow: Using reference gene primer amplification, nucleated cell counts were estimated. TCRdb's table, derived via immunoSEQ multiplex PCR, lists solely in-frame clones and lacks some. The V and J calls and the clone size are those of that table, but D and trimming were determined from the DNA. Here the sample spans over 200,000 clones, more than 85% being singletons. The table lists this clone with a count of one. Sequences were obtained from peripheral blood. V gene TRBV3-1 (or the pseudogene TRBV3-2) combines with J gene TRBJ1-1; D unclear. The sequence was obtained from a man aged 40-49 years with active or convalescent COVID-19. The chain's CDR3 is CASSQLSGIHTEAFF. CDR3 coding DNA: TGTGCCAGCAGCCAACTCTCGGGGATACACACTGAAGCTTTCTTT.